These T cell receptor beta chains were read from a single sample in a study of T cell responses to AZD1222 COVID-19 vaccine. The assay was immunoSEQ multiplex PCR, and TCRdb's table has in-frame clones only and misses some. Of some 65,000 clones listed, 79% are singletons. The starting material was peripheral blood, obtained on day 0 of MenACWY control vaccination. These receptors all stem from an adult in good health. The CDR3 runs from the conserved cysteine through the conserved F or W.

TRBV4-3,CASSQDRVLANYGYTF
TRBV25-1,CASRSFDTRLGKNIQYF
TRBV6-1,CASSEGWVLRQEAFF
TRBV6-2/TRBV6-3,CASSYLGDSGYTF
TRBV2,CAFSPGLAGGEQYF
TRBV7-9,CASSFGTGGTEAFF
TRBV28,CASRRHVGPTGPLHF
TRBV19,CASSAGDRDTSYEQYF
TRBV5-4,CASADSVYNSPLHF
TRBV6-5,CASKRGSSNQPQHF
TRBV6-1,CASSETGEDYGYTF
TRBV30,CAFRLALTYNEQFF
TRBV5-6,CASSQDRGAEAFF
TRBV5-1,CASREGGRAGNTEAFF
TRBV5-1,CASSLEAGGGYTF
TRBV19,CASSPRGRGAEQYF
TRBV4-3,CASSQDTSRGSYTF
TRBV6-1,CASSEGGPFLNQPQHF
TRBV7-2,CASSLWVGAQEPQHF
TRBV19,CASSIGPEAFF
TRBV10-3,CATSGTGGSYEQYF
TRBV12-3/TRBV12-4,CASTYENEQFF
TRBV6-1,CASSESEAQYEQYF
TRBV5-1,CASSESGTSSYNEQFF
TRBV5-6,CASSFLPGNTDTQYF
TRBV6-5,CASRREATNEKLFF
TRBV6-4,CASSPQGNTGELFF
TRBV7-3,CASGEPGANVLTF
TRBV30,CAWRELRGRSPLHF
TRBV10-3,CAISEGVRTEAFF
TRBV2,CASSDAGSNEKLFF
TRBV2,CASSEAKVSPLHF
TRBV6-5,CATYLGGHSPLHF
TRBV18,CASSLKQGSTDTQYF
TRBV6-2/TRBV6-3,CASSYSKAGEQFF
TRBV6-5,CASDRGQGNEKLFF
TRBV19,CASSISPPGQPQHF
TRBV7-2,CASSPRPSSYEQYF
TRBV5-4,CASSLGGGRYEQYF
TRBV25-1,CANLWADHTIYF
TRBV29-1,CSVGPERDTQYF
TRBV20-1,CSASWQGADTEAFF